This T cell receptor (beta chain) was recovered during a study of T cells in Graves' hyperthyroidism and ophthalmopathy. Study-level findings and limits: Within blood appeared most thyroid clonotypes that had expanded above 0.001.

It was RNA transcripts that yielded the amplified TCR beta CDR3 regions. An initial round of RT-PCR targeting the TCR CDR3 relied on the HTBI primer set. One entry per CDR3 protein, called by TCRdb with MiXCR from the multiplex PCR reads. The sample holds 37,000 or so distinct CDR3 sequences, around 56% seen once. Ophthalmopathy patients had Clinical Activity Score at least 3, NOSPECS grade at least 4, duration under 3 months. PBMCs were sourced from over 8.5 ml fresh peripheral blood. The CDR3 is 15 residues long. Germline values: CDR1 SGHRS, CDR2 YFSETQ. Trimming shortened V by 0 bases and J by 2 bases, and 12 bases separated the two germline ends. Comment on this clonotype: The antigen remains unidentified.

This TCR came from a man aged 40-49 years with Graves' ophthalmopathy. This sequence joins TRBV5-1 and TRBJ2-7; D possibly corresponds to TRBD1 (6 bases). Sequencing was done on a sample of blood. The CDR3 coding sequence is TGCGCCAGCAGCTTGGAGGGACACTTGACCTACGAGCAGTACTTC. Translating it yields CASSLEGHLTYEQYF.